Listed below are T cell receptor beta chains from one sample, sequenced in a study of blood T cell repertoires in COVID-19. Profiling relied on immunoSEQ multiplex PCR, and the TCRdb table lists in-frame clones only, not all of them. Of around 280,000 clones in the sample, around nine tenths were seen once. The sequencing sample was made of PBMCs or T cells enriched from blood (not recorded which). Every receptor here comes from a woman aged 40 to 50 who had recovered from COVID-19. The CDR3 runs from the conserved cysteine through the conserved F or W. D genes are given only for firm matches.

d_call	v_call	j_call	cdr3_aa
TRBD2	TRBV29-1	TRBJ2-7	CSAITGGSEQYF
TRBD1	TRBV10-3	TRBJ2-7	CAISSDRGSTYEQYF
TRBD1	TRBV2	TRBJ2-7	CASIIQQGSYEQYF
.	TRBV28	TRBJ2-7	CASSLSGENYEQYF
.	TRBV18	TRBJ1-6	CASSPQAQGNSPLHF
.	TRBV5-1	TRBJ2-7	CASSLAGNRFSYEQYF
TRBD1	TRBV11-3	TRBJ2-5	CASSLNPPDRGAETQYF
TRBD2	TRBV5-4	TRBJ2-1	CASSGQWEGFEEQFF
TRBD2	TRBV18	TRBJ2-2	CASSPRAGANTGELFF
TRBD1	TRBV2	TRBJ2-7	CASSEGDSTYEQYF
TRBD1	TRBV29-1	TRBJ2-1	CSVDKGGDEQFF
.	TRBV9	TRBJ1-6	CASSVRGAHSPLHF
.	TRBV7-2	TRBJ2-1	CASSLHNEQFF
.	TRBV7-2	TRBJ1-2	CASSLQNRDGEGYTF
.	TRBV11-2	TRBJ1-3	CASSSERDLLRGTIYF
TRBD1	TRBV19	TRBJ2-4	CASSAGQAGGNIQYF
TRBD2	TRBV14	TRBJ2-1	CASSQVRGALGLAYNEQFF
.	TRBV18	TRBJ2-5	CASSPTQETQYF
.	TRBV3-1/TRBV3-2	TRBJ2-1	CASSQGGRSYNEQFF
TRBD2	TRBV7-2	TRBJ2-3	CASSLGGSGREDTQYF
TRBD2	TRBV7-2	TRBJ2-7	CASSLSGGSYEQYF
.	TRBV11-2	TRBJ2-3	CASSFPRRDTDTQYF
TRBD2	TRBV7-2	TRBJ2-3	CASSWAVRTSGGTDTQYF
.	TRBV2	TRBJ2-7	CASSEEPIYEQYF
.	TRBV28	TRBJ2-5	CASSFPVGETQYF
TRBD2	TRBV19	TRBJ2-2	CASSRRGIITGELFF
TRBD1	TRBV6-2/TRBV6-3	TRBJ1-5	CASSEGAAQHF
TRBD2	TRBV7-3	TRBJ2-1	CASSPRTSGRNEQFF
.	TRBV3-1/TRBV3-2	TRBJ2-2	CASSQENRLLGGELFF
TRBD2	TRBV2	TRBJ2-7	CASSIMTSTSVGQYF
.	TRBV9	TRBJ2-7	CASSVLAERSYEQYF
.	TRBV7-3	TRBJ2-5	CASSLTVGPVMETQYF
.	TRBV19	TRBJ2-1	CASSMAAGGGRNEQFF
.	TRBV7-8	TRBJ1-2	CASSLFRDARGYTF
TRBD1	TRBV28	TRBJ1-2	CASSYGQGRYGYTF
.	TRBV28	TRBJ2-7	CASSQGSYEQYF
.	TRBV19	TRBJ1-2	CASSIGGTDYGYTF
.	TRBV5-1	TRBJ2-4	CASSLEAARNIQYF
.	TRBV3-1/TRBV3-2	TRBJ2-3	CASSQSTPKIPDTQYF
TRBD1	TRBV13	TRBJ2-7	CASSPSPGQGADRTYEQYF
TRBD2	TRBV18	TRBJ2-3	CASSPETLAGTDTQYF
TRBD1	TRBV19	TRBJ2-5	CASSRWTGGYETQYF
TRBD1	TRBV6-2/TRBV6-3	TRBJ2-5	CASSPNRGVQETQYF
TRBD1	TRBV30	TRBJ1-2	CAWSGREGQGYYGYTF
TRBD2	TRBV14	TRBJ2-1	CASSLRLASYNEQFF
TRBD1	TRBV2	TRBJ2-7	CASSIQTGGVYEQYF
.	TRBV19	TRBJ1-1	CASTATGRKTEAFF
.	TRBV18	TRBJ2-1	CASSPINEQFF
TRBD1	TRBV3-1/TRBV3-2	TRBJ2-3	CASSLGQGATDTQYF
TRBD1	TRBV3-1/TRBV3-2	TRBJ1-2	CASSQGRQGGYGYTF
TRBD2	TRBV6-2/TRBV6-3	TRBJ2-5	CASSRFSGRTQETQYF
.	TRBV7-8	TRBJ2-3	CASSRLRTDTQYF
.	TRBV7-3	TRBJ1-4	CASSLSPNHRSTVNEKLFF